This T cell receptor beta chain stems from a study of long-term antiretroviral therapy in people with HIV. The assay, immunoSEQ v3.0, was run at survey level. Assay used: immunoSEQ multiplex PCR; TCRdb lists only in-frame clones, some missing. The sample has some 30,000 clones, approximately 85% seen once; the top ten hold 3.5% to 5%. The CDR3 has 17 amino acids. V lost 0 bases and J lost 4, with 18 bases in between. In germline, CDR1 is SGHAT, CDR2 FQNNGV. The specimen was unsorted PBMCs, collected about 3.5 years after starting antiretroviral therapy. This TCR was recovered from a man aged 18 to 30 with HIV. J is TRBJ1-2 and V is TRBV11-2; perhaps TRBD1 as D (6 bases). CDR3 DNA sequence: TGTGCCAGCAGCTTAGATCTGGTCGGGGGGCAAGGCTATGGCTACACCTTC. Translating it yields CASSLDLVGGQGYGYTF.